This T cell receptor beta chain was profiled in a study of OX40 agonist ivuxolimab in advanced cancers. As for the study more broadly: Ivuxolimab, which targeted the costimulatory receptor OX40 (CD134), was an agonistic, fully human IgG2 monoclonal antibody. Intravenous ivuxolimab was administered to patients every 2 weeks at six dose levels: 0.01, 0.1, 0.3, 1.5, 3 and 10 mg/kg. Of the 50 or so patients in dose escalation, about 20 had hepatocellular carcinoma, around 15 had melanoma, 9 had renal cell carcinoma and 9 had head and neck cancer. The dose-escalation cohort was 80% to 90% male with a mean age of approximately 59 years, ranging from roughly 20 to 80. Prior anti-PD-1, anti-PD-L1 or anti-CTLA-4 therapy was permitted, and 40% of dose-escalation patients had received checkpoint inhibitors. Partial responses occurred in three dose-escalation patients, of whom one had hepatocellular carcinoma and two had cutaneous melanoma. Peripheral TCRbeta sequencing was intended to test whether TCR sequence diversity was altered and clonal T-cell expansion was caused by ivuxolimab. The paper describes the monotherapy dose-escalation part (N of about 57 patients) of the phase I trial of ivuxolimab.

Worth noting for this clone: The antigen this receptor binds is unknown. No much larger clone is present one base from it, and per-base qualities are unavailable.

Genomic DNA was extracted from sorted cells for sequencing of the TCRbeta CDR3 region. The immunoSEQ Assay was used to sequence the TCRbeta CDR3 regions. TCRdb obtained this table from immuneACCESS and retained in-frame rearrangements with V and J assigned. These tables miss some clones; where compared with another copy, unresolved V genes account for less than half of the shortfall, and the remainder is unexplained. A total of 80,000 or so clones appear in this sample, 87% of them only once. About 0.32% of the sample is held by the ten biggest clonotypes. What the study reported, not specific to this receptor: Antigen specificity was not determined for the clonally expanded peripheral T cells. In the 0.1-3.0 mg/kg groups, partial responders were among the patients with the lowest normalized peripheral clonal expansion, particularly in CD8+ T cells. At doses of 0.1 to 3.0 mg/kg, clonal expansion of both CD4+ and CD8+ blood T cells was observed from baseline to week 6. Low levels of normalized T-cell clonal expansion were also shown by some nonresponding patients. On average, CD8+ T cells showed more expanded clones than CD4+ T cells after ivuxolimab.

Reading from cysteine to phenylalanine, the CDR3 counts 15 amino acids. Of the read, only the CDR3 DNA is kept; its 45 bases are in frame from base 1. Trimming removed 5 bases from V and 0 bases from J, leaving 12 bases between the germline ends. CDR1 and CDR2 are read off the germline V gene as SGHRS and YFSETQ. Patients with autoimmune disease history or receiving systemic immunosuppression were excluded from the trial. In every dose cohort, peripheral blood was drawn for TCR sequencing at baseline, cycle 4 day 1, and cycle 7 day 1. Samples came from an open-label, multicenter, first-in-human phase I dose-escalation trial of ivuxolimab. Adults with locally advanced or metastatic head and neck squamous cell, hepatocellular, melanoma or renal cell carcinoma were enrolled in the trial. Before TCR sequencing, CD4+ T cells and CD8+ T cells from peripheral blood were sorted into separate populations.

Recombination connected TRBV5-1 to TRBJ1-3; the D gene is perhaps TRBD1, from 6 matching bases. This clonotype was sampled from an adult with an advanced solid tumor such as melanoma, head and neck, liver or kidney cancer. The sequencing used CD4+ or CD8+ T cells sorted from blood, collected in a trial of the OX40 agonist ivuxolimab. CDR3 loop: CASSDRPSSGNTIYF. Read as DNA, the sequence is TGCGCCAGCAGTGACAGGCCGAGCTCTGGAAACACCATATATTTT.